This T cell receptor beta chain was identified in a study of blood T cell repertoires in COVID-19. Study-wide context: COVID-19 samples collected from the United States, Italy and Spain covered acute and convalescent phases.

CDR3 length equals 14 residues. Trimming removed 1 base at V and 8 bases at J, with 14 bases between. Looked up from germline, CDR1 is SGHTA and CDR2 is FQGNSA. Clones were sequenced by immunoSEQ multiplex PCR, and TCRdb holds only the in-frame ones, with some missing. The table shows 340,000 or so clones, with more than 70% occurring only once. Input material: peripheral blood. This TCR was recovered from a man between 25 and 39 years old with active or convalescent COVID-19. The chain carries TRBV7-2 and TRBJ1-2, with unresolved D. The CDR3 spells CASSLGGDPGGYTF. The CDR3 nucleotides read TGTGCCAGCAGCTTAGGGGGAGACCCGGGAGGCTACACCTTC.